These 32 T cell receptor beta chains originate from one sample sequenced in a study of T cell repertoires in cytomegalovirus infection. TCRdb called the reads again in MiXCR, with one record for every CDR3 protein. The sample includes 700,000 to 950,000 distinct CDR3 sequences, approximately 29% of them seen just once. These receptors' targets are unknown. The material was cultured CD8+ T cells from PBMCs, obtained from culture after CMV antigen stimulation. The receptors here all came from a human donor in good health (CMV status not recorded). Some clones in this sample may be carry-over from other donors' samples.

This clonotype has more than one count but fewer than ten. The gene calls are TRBV28 and TRBJ2-5, with 9 bases lining up with TRBD1. This CDR3 comprises 16 residues. V dropped 5 bases and J dropped 5; count of bases not matched to a gene: 12. Germline V lookup: CDR1 MDHEN, CDR2 SYDVKM. CDR3 nucleotides: TGTGCCAGCAGTAGCCCTTGGGACAGGGAACAGGAGACCCAGTACTTC. Encoded protein: CASSSPWDREQETQYF. The variable domain in full, with the rest retrieved from reference TRBV28 and TRBJ2-5, is DVKVTQSSRYLVKRTGEKVFLECVQDMDHENMFWYRQDPGLGLRLIYFSYDVKMKEKGDIPEGYSVSREKKERFSLILESASTNQTSMYLCASSSPWDREQETQYFGPGTRLLVL.

This clonotype showed up just once. The V call is TRBV7-4, the J call TRBJ1-2; TRBD1 is a possible D gene (6 bases). The CDR3 sequence is 14 residues long. V lost 5 bases and J 6 bases, leaving 16 bases between the germline ends. In germline, CDR1 is SGHVT, CDR2 SQSDAQ. The CDR3 region has the DNA TGTGCCAGCAGCACTAGGGGGGAAATCGATGGCTACACCTTC. This gives the protein CASSTRGEIDGYTF.

V usage is TRBV4-2 and J usage is TRBJ2-3, with D possibly called TRBD1 or TRBD2 (6 bases each). This CDR3 is 18 amino acids long. Per germline, CDR1 LGHNA and CDR2 YNFKEQ. V dropped 1 base and J dropped 6 bases, with 23 bases sitting between them. The CDR3 DNA is TGTGCCAGCAGCCAAGCGCGCTCCGAAGGGGGGTTAACGGATACGCAGTATTTT. It translates to CASSQARSEGGLTDTQYF.

This clonotype appeared a few times. The chain couples TRBV28 to TRBJ2-1, with 9 bases identical to TRBD2. V lost 3 bases and J lost 2; bases outside the gene matches: 8. CDR3 length: 17 amino acids. CDR1 is MDHEN, CDR2 SYDVKM, per germline. As DNA, the CDR3 is TGTGCCAGCAGTTTTTCCCCCCCTAGCGGGACCTACAATGAGCAGTTCTTC. It translates to CASSFSPPSGTYNEQFF.

The chain recombines TRBV20-1 with TRBJ2-3; TRBD2 is a possible D gene (7 bases). The V gene's germline CDR1 is DFQATT and CDR2 SNEGSKA (reference sequence). The V end was cut by 0 bases, the J end by 4 bases, with 29 bases between. The CDR3 has 20 residues. CDR3 sequence (DNA): TGCAGTGCTAGAGAGCATTGGGCCGACGGGGGGCATTCTCATCCAGATACGCAGTATTTT. It yields the protein CSAREHWADGGHSHPDTQYF.

Comment on this clonotype: A read error may be the cause here, since a much bigger clone is one base away. This chain connects TRBV7-2 to TRBJ2-2, with D possibly called TRBD1 or TRBD2 (6 bases each). This CDR3 is built from 15 residues. Germline CDR1 reads SGHTA; CDR2 reads FQGNSA. In DNA, the CDR3 is TGTGCCAGCAGCTCACAGGGCAGGAACACCGGGGGGCTGTTTTTT. It is translated as CASSSQGRNTGGLFF.

V usage is TRBV7-9 and J usage is TRBJ2-5; 11 positions agree with TRBD2. CDR1 is SEHNR, CDR2 FQNEAQ, per germline (reference sequence). The J segment lost 1 base and the V segment lost 8 bases, leaving 9 bases of the junction unmatched. The CDR3 loop spans 16 amino acids. The CDR3 nucleotides read TGTGCCAGCCGCTCAGGGACTAGCGGTATCCAAGAGACCCAGTACTTC. Protein product: CASRSGTSGIQETQYF.

Remarks on this clonotype: A read error may explain this, as a much larger clone is one base away. The V call is TRBV7-2, the J call TRBJ1-6; D call uncertain. Germline CDR1 reads SGHTA; CDR2 reads FQGNSA. V lost 3 bases and J lost 3, with 9 bases in between. The CDR3 contains 15 residues. The CDR3: CASSFGPRYNSPLHF. CDR3 nucleotides: TGTGCCAGCAGCTTTGGACCGCGCTATAATTCACCCCTCCACTTT.

The chain combines TRBV11-2 with TRBJ2-7; 8 bases are shared with TRBD1. Germline V gene lookup returns CDR1 SGHAT and CDR2 FQNNGV. V shed 4 bases, J shed 6 bases, and the junction held 8 bases outside the gene matches. The CDR3 runs 14 residues. CDR3 DNA sequence: TGTGCCAGCAGCTCCTATGGGACAGGCGTCGAGCAGTACGTC. This gives the protein CASSSYGTGVEQYV.

The chain uses TRBV29-1 and TRBJ1-1; D uncertain. V lost 5 bases, J lost 0 bases, and 7 bases lay in between. This CDR3 comprises 12 residues. Germline-derived CDR1 and CDR2 are SQVTM and ANQGSEA. The CDR3 DNA reads TGCAGCGTTCTTGGACTGAACACTGAAGCTTTCTTT. Its protein product is CSVLGLNTEAFF. The whole variable domain, remainder taken from reference TRBV29-1 and TRBJ1-1, is SAVISQKPSRDICQRGTSLTIQCQVDSQVTMMFWYRQQPGQSLTLIATANQGSEATYESGFVIDKFPISRPNLTFSTLTVSNMSPEDSSIYLCSVLGLNTEAFFGQGTRLTVV.

This chain links TRBV13 with TRBJ1-1; 9 bases are a match to TRBD1. The germline V gene encodes CDR1 PRHDT and CDR2 FYEKMQ (reference sequence). V was clipped by 5 bases and J by 1 base; unmatched bases: 5. The CDR3 totals 15 residues. In DNA, the CDR3 is TGTGCCAGCAGCGAACAGGGGGCGCCGAACACTGAAGCTTTCTTT. Its translation: CASSEQGAPNTEAFF.

This clonotype was recorded at least ten times. The V gene is TRBV15, the J gene TRBJ2-1; D could derive from TRBD1 or TRBD2 (5 bases each). Per germline, CDR1 LNHNV and CDR2 YYDKDF (reference sequence). The CDR3 consists of 18 residues. Trimming took off 3 bases at V and 4 bases at J, with 22 bases between the two ends. CDR3 residues: CATSRFPEGSSAYNEQFF. In nucleotides, the CDR3 is TGTGCCACCAGCAGGTTTCCTGAGGGGAGTTCAGCATACAATGAGCAGTTCTTC.

The CDR3 nucleotides are TGTGCCAGCATCTACGATACGCAGTATTTT. Translation: CASIYDTQYF. The V call is TRBV2, the J call TRBJ2-3; unclear D gene. Trimming pared 7 bases from V and 6 bases from J, leaving 5 bases between. The length of the CDR3 is 10 residues. CDR1 SNHLY and CDR2 FYNNEI come from the germline V gene. Combining the CDR3 with reference TRBV2 and TRBJ2-3 gives the whole variable domain EPEVTQTPSHQVTQMGQEVILRCVPISNHLYFYWYRQILGQKVEFLVSFYNNEISEKSEIFDDQFSVERPDGSNFTLKIRSTKLEDSAMYFCASIYDTQYFGPGTRLTVL.

The chain combines TRBV5-6 with TRBJ2-7; D is undetermined. Germline CDR1 and CDR2: SGHDT and YYEEEE. CDR3 length equals 14 residues. The ends were cut back, 5 bases at V and 0 bases at J, with 12 bases in the middle. The CDR3 reads CASSRTYFSYEQYV. CDR3 in DNA: TGTGCCAGCAGTCGGACCTACTTCTCCTACGAGCAGTACGTC.

V and J are TRBV4-1 and TRBJ1-2, with a possible D match to TRBD1 (5 bases). Germline CDR1 MGHRA, CDR2 YSYEKL. V was cut by 3 bases and J by 8 bases, with 13 bases left in between. The CDR3 runs 13 residues. The CDR3 DNA is TGCGCCAGCAGCCAGGGGGGATTCTCCGGCTACACCTTC. Its protein is CASSQGGFSGYTF.

The chain links TRBV25-1 to TRBJ1-2, with D uncertain. The CDR3 is 14 residues long. Germline lookup yields CDR1 MGHDK and CDR2 SYGVNS. V was trimmed by 3 bases and J by 4 bases, leaving 12 bases between them. CDR3 sequence (DNA): TGTGCCAGCAGTGATGGAAACGTGCTCTATGGCTACACCTTC. It specifies CASSDGNVLYGYTF.

The chain combines TRBV29-1 with TRBJ2-2; possibly TRBD1 or TRBD2 for D (5 bases each). CDR1 and CDR2 from the germline V gene are SQVTM and ANQGSEA. Trimming stripped 1 base from V and 8 bases from J, with 5 bases between. This CDR3 is built from 11 residues. The CDR3, as DNA: TGCAGCGTTGAAGGGGGGGGGGAGCTGTTTTTT. Its translation is CSVEGGGELFF.

The table lists this clonotype with a few counts. The rearrangement links TRBV27 to TRBJ2-1, with D perhaps assigned TRBD1 or TRBD2 (5 bases each). V lost 8 bases and J 4 bases, leaving 18 bases between the germline ends. Germline V CDR1 and CDR2: MNHEY, SMNVEV (reference sequence). The length of the CDR3 is 15 residues. In DNA, the CDR3 is TGTGCCAGCGGGACCTCAGATCTTGCTTACAATGAGCAGTTCTTC. Translating it yields CASGTSDLAYNEQFF.

The chain is built from TRBV5-6 and TRBJ2-1, with D unresolved. This CDR3 spans 13 amino acids. CDR1 and CDR2 (germline): SGHDT, YYEEEE. Trimming stripped 7 bases from V and 8 bases from J, with 16 bases between. CDR3 residues: CASSISPDDEQFF. In nucleotides, the CDR3 is TGTGCCAGCTCCATAAGTCCCGACGATGAGCAGTTCTTC.

The CDR3, as DNA: TGTGCCAGCAGTAGGACAGGGGGAGCTTTCTTT. Its protein product is CASSRTGGAFF. The chain is built from TRBV12-3 or TRBV12-4 and TRBJ1-1, with TRBD1 matching over 10 bases. The CDR3 extends over 11 amino acids. With V trimmed by 5 bases and J by 10 bases, 1 base remained unmatched.

This clonotype has a count of ten or more. This rearrangement joins TRBV12-3 or TRBV12-4 to TRBJ1-2, with D tentatively TRBD1 (5 bases). The CDR3 consists of 12 residues. Trimming left V 5 bases short and J 4 bases short, with 8 bases between. This CDR3 is CASSTGIYGYTF. Here the CDR3 DNA reads TGTGCCAGCAGTACAGGAATCTATGGCTACACCTTC.

The chain carries TRBV7-9 and TRBJ2-7; weak D call: TRBD1 (5 bases). Germline V gene lookup returns CDR1 SEHNR and CDR2 FQNEAQ (reference sequence). Trimming left V 5 bases short and J 5 bases short, with 13 bases between. The CDR3 has 13 amino acids. Written as DNA, the CDR3 is TGTGCCAGCAGCCTCCTAGGGGCCGACGAGCAGTACTTC. Protein product: CASSLLGADEQYF.

This clonotype appeared many times. CDR3 DNA sequence: TGTGCCAGCAGCCAAGACTCCTACGAGCAGTACGTC. Amino acids: CASSQDSYEQYV. J is TRBJ2-7 and V is TRBV7-9; the D is unclear. V was shortened by 5 bases and J by 0 bases, with 5 bases between the two germline ends. From germline, CDR1 is SEHNR and CDR2 FQNEAQ (reference sequence). This CDR3 has 12 residues.

This clonotype has just a few counts. V and J are TRBV6-1 and TRBJ2-1, with TRBD2 matching over 8 bases. This CDR3 has 15 residues. V shed 3 bases, J shed 7 bases, and the junction held 8 bases outside the gene matches. The germline V gene encodes CDR1 MNHNS and CDR2 SASEGT. This chain's CDR3 is CASSERGGPKNEQFF. The CDR3, as DNA: TGTGCCAGCAGTGAGCGCGGGGGGCCTAAGAATGAGCAGTTCTTC.

A few counts support this clonotype. J is TRBJ1-1 and V is TRBV19, with D uncertain. CDR1 and CDR2 from the germline V gene are LNHDA and SQIVND (reference sequence). The length of the CDR3 is 14 residues. V lost 2 bases and J 0 bases, leaving 7 bases between the germline ends. The CDR3 region has the DNA TGTGCCAGTAGTATACGGGTCATGAACACTGAAGCTTTCTTT. Amino acid sequence: CASSIRVMNTEAFF. Full variable domain (remainder filled in from reference TRBV19 and TRBJ1-1): DGGITQSPKYLFRKEGQNVTLSCEQNLNHDAMYWYRQDPGQGLRLIYYSQIVNDFQKGDIAEGYSVSREKKESFPLTVTSAQKNPTAFYLCASSIRVMNTEAFFGQGTRLTVV.

This chain links TRBV12-3 or TRBV12-4 with TRBJ1-1, with D hard to call. This CDR3 region has 16 residues. V gave up 5 bases and J gave up 4 bases, with 20 bases separating them. The CDR3 here is CASSLSAHARGTEAFF. Written as DNA, the CDR3 is TGTGCCAGCAGTCTTTCGGCCCACGCCAGAGGCACTGAAGCTTTCTTT.

The sample holds a few counts of this clonotype. This chain connects TRBV9 to TRBJ1-4, with no clear D. With 2 bases removed from V and 0 bases from J, the gap between germline ends came to 5 bases. The CDR3 is made up of 14 amino acids. Germline V gene sequence: CDR1 SGDLS, CDR2 YYNGEE. The CDR3 reads CASSVLSTNEKLFF. The CDR3 DNA sequence: TGTGCCAGCAGCGTTCTATCAACTAATGAAAAACTGTTTTTT.

A few counts support this clonotype. The chain employs TRBV29-1 and TRBJ1-2; 12 bases line up with TRBD1. After removal of 8 bases from V and 4 bases from J, the junction contained 5 bases not matched to a gene. CDR1 is SQVTM and CDR2 is ANQGSEA in the germline V gene. This CDR3 comprises 13 residues. The CDR3 is CSTGGQGAYGYTF. The CDR3 DNA reads TGCAGCACGGGGGGACAGGGGGCCTATGGCTACACCTTC. The full variable domain, completed using reference TRBV29-1 and TRBJ1-2, is SAVISQKPSRDICQRGTSLTIQCQVDSQVTMMFWYRQQPGQSLTLIATANQGSEATYESGFVIDKFPISRPNLTFSTLTVSNMSPEDSSIYLCSTGGQGAYGYTFGSGTRLTVV.

This chain joins TRBV7-6 and TRBJ1-5; D is ambiguous. The germline CDR1 and CDR2 sequences are SGHVS and FNYEAQ. Trimming stripped 2 bases from V and 6 bases from J, with 11 bases between. This CDR3 has 14 amino acids. The CDR3 sequence is CASSLYEASQPQHF. For the CDR3, the DNA is TGTGCCAGCAGCTTATACGAGGCGAGTCAGCCCCAGCATTTT.

V and J are TRBV5-4 and TRBJ2-2; D gene uncertain. This CDR3 is built from 13 residues. V was pared by 4 bases and J by 5 bases, with 9 bases between. Germline assignment: CDR1 SGHNT and CDR2 YYREEE (reference sequence). The CDR3 reads CASSDGRTGELFF. The CDR3 DNA follows: TGTGCCAGCAGCGACGGACGGACCGGGGAGCTGTTTTTT.

The DNA of the CDR3 is TGTGCCAGCAAGATGGGACAGGGGCGAAATCAGCCCCAGCATTTT. Translation: CASKMGQGRNQPQHF. The gene calls are TRBV12-3 or TRBV12-4 and TRBJ1-5; 10 nucleotides match TRBD1. V trimming: 7 bases; J trimming: 4 bases; junction bases outside the gene matches: 7. The CDR3 runs to 15 residues.

The V call is TRBV4-1, the J call TRBJ1-5, with a tentative D call TRBD1 (5 bases). CDR1 MGHRA and CDR2 YSYEKL come from the germline V gene. The CDR3 runs 16 residues. Deletions cut 1 base from V and 1 base from J, with 11 bases between. The CDR3 DNA reads as TGCGCCAGCAGCCAAGGGGTGGGGGAGAGCAATCAGCCCCAGCATTTT. It yields the protein CASSQGVGESNQPQHF.